These 5 T cell receptor beta chains share one sample of origin, sequenced in a study of blood T cell repertoires in COVID-19 (dated by TCRdb to the early 2020s). The library was prepared using the immunoSEQ multiplex PCR assay. The source is immuneACCESS, and TCRdb retained only in-frame sequences with V and J called. Part of the clones is not carried over; for the studies checked, unresolved V genes explain less than half of this, and the remainder is unexplained. This sample is represented by approximately 270,000 clones; roughly 84% of them were singletons. The ten largest clones take up 0.7% to 1% of the sample. Material: peripheral blood. Every receptor here comes from a human donor with COVID-19, enrolled during active disease. The donor label of this sample is uncertain.

The V and J genes are TRBV5-1 and TRBJ2-7, with 7 bases fitting TRBD1. Germline V gene lookup returns CDR1 SGHRS and CDR2 YFSETQ. Germline trimming cut 4 bases from V and 3 bases from J; bases unmatched to any gene: 4. CDR3 length: 13 residues. CDR3 protein: CASSRGQSYEQYF. The CDR3, as DNA: TGCGCCAGCAGCCGGGGACAGAGCTACGAGCAGTACTTC.

This clone was picked up one time. This chain uses TRBV6-6 with TRBJ1-4, with 7 bases matching TRBD1. V was clipped by 6 bases and J by 4 bases; unmatched bases: 5. This CDR3 has 14 amino acids. Germline CDR1 is MNHNY and CDR2 is SVGAGI (reference sequence). As DNA, the CDR3 is TGTGCCAGCAGCCCCGGGACAGATAATGAAAAACTGTTTTTT. It encodes CASSPGTDNEKLFF.

The chain links TRBV5-1 to TRBJ2-7; unclear D gene. V lost 4 bases to trimming and J lost 0 bases, with 8 bases between them. The length of the CDR3 is 13 residues. Germline assignment: CDR1 SGHRS and CDR2 YFSETQ. The DNA for the CDR3 is TGCGCCAGCAGCATCCCGAGCTCCTACGAGCAGTACTTC. Amino acid sequence: CASSIPSSYEQYF.

This chain uses TRBV5-1 with TRBJ1-4; 7 positions match TRBD1. With 2 bases clipped from V and 2 bases from J, the junction kept 12 bases outside the gene matches. Germline lookup yields CDR1 SGHRS and CDR2 YFSETQ. The CDR3 runs to 18 residues. CDR3 sequence reads: CASSLGTVTIATNEKLFF. CDR3 DNA: TGCGCCAGCAGCTTAGGGACAGTTACGATCGCGACTAATGAAAAACTGTTTTTT.

The rearrangement uses TRBV2 and TRBJ1-2, with TRBD1 as a possible D gene (6 bases). CDR3 length equals 14 residues. The germline V gene encodes CDR1 SNHLY and CDR2 FYNNEI. The ends were cut back, 4 bases at V and 3 bases at J, with 12 bases in the middle. The CDR3 nucleotides are TGTGCCAGCAGTGGGGGATACAGGGACTATGGCTACACCTTC. Amino acids: CASSGGYRDYGYTF. The full variable domain, its missing parts supplied by reference TRBV2 and TRBJ1-2, is EPEVTQTPSHQVTQMGQEVILRCVPISNHLYFYWYRQILGQKVEFLVSFYNNEISEKSEIFDDQFSVERPDGSNFTLKIRSTKLEDSAMYFCASSGGYRDYGYTFGSGTRLTVV.